This T cell receptor beta chain derives from a study of preoperative IRX-2 immunotherapy in early breast cancer. Germline assignment: CDR1 MDHEN and CDR2 SYDVKM. Trimming removed 8 bases at V and 1 base at J, with 24 bases between. The CDR3 has 18 amino acids. Generated by immunoSEQ multiplex PCR, the TCRdb table keeps only in-frame clones and is missing some. Here the sample spans approximately 26,000 clones, around 80% being singletons. Documented treatment: preoperative locoregional IRX-2 cytokine immunotherapy. V and J are TRBV28 and TRBJ1-3; D is possibly TRBD1 (6 bases). The source was lymph node tissue, collected after IRX-2 immunotherapy. The clonotype originates from a human donor with breast cancer. The DNA for the CDR3 is TGTGCCAGCGGCCGACAGGAGGAGGGGAGGGGATCTGGAAACACCATATATTTT. This encodes CASGRQEEGRGSGNTIYF.